These 5 T cell receptor beta chains came from one sample sequenced in a study of cytomegalovirus exposure and HLA in healthy donors. The PCR used 60 Vbeta and 13 Jbeta primers. Generated by immunoSEQ multiplex PCR, the TCRdb table keeps only in-frame clones and is missing some. Of about 82,000 clones in the sample, around 77% were seen once. Sequencing input: PBMCs. These receptor sequences come from a man aged 50-59 years in good health and CMV-seronegative.

This clone was detected once. This sequence joins TRBV28 and TRBJ1-1; a weak D match, TRBD1 (5 bases). Germline assignment: CDR1 MDHEN and CDR2 SYDVKM. This CDR3 comprises 11 residues. V was cut by 2 bases and J by 10 bases, with 8 bases left in between. CDR3 nucleotide sequence: TGTGCCAGCAGTTTAGGCAGGGTAGCTTTCTTT. This translates into CASSLGRVAFF.

This chain links TRBV4-1 with TRBJ2-7, with D unclear. This CDR3 region has 16 residues. V lost 4 bases and J lost 3, with 19 bases in between. Germline V CDR1 and CDR2: MGHRA, YSYEKL. CDR3 loop: CASSLTPETPYYEQYF. Here the CDR3 DNA reads TGCGCCAGCAGCCTCACCCCAGAGACACCTTACTACGAGCAGTACTTC.

The chain carries TRBV5-6 and TRBJ2-5; D possibly corresponds to TRBD1 (6 bases). This CDR3 comprises 14 residues. The germline V gene encodes CDR1 SGHDT and CDR2 YYEEEE. V gave up 0 bases and J gave up 3 bases, with 9 bases separating them. This CDR3 reads CASSLDRAKETQYF. CDR3 in DNA: TGTGCCAGCAGCTTGGACAGGGCCAAAGAGACCCAGTACTTC.

This clone was seen more than once but under ten times. The chain uses TRBV2 and TRBJ1-4, with TRBD1 as a possible D gene (6 bases). CDR1 is SNHLY, CDR2 FYNNEI, per germline. There are 13 residues in the CDR3. The ends were cut back, 5 bases at V and 5 bases at J, with 9 bases in the middle. In nucleotides, the CDR3 is TGTGCCAGCAGTTTTGGACAGAATGAAAAACTGTTTTTT. Translation: CASSFGQNEKLFF. The variable domain in full, completed from reference TRBV2 and TRBJ1-4, reads EPEVTQTPSHQVTQMGQEVILRCVPISNHLYFYWYRQILGQKVEFLVSFYNNEISEKSEIFDDQFSVERPDGSNFTLKIRSTKLEDSAMYFCASSFGQNEKLFFGSGTQLSVL.

CDR3 coding DNA: TGTGCCAGCAGCCGCGGACAGGTCTCCTACAATGAGCAGTTCTTC. It encodes CASSRGQVSYNEQFF. The V gene is TRBV7-6, the J gene TRBJ2-1; TRBD1 matches at 7 bases. This CDR3 region has 15 residues. CDR1 SGHVS and CDR2 FNYEAQ come from the germline V gene. The trim removed 5 bases at V and 0 bases at J, leaving 4 bases unmatched.